This T cell receptor (beta chain) is from a study of control samples from healthy donors and cancer patients. This table comes from immunoSEQ multiplex PCR, and its TCRdb copy is limited to in-frame clones, with some not included. Of around 81,000 clones listed, 85% to 95% are singletons. The CDR3 has 17 residues. Germline loops: CDR1 ENHRY, CDR2 SYGVKD. V dropped 0 bases and J dropped 3 bases, with 15 bases sitting between them. This TCR derives from a woman under 40 in good health. V and J are TRBV10-3 and TRBJ1-3, with D possibly being TRBD1 (6 bases). Sample: blood. The CDR3 sequence: CAISESEGRGYGNTIYF. For the CDR3, the DNA is TGTGCCATCAGTGAGTCTGAGGGCAGGGGATATGGAAACACCATATATTTT.